This entry describes one TCR beta chain. The record originates from a study of blood T cell repertoires in COVID-19. The overall study: Samples representing acute and convalescent COVID-19 were sourced from the United States, Italy and Spain. From T cells, B-cell-depleted T cells, or PBMCs came the material, which was cDNA or gDNA.

Germline assignment: CDR1 MNHEY and CDR2 SVGAGI. V was cut by 6 bases and J by 6 bases, with 17 bases left in between. CDR3 length: 15 residues. In the source study's methods: Amplification of reference gene primers was used by the study to estimate nucleated cell counts. TCRdb's copy holds only in-frame clones and misses some; the assay was immunoSEQ multiplex PCR. From that table come the V and J calls and clone size; the DNA was used to work out D and trimming. This table has hundreds of thousands of clones, 85% to 90% appearing once. The chain is built from TRBV6-5 and TRBJ2-2, with a weak D call TRBD1 (6 bases). The receptor comes from a woman aged 50 to 60 with acute or convalescent COVID-19. Sequencing was performed on peripheral blood. CDR3 region: CASRQGVKVAGELFF. The CDR3 DNA is TGTGCCAGCAGACAGGGAGTTAAGGTGGCCGGGGAGCTGTTTTTT.